This entry lists 15 T cell receptor beta chains sequenced from one sample in a study of vaccination and CD4 T cells after COVID-19. The Oncomine TCR Beta short-read assay was applied to DNA of cultured CD4+ T cells. One entry per CDR3 protein, called by TCRdb with MiXCR from the PCR reads. Of about 14,000 distinct CDR3 sequences listed, roughly 21% are singletons. These receptors have no identified antigens. Specified treatment: approximately nine-day PBMC culture with coronavirus spike peptide pools or control peptides (ViraFEST assay). The specimen sequenced was cultured CD4+ T cells from blood. These receptors were obtained from a human donor with COVID-19.

This clonotype showed up just a few times. The chain employs TRBV19 and TRBJ2-7; TRBD2 might be the D (6 bases). From germline, CDR1 is LNHDA and CDR2 SQIVND (reference sequence). The CDR3 extends over 14 amino acids. V dropped 0 bases and J dropped 3 bases, with 9 bases sitting between them. CDR3 coding DNA: TGTGCCAGTAGTATAGACGGGGGTTTCTACGAGCAGTACTTC. This sequence encodes CASSIDGGFYEQYF.

This clonotype has a handful of counts. The chain combines TRBV7-2 with TRBJ1-2, with D possibly being TRBD1 (5 bases). The CDR3 consists of 15 residues. CDR1 is SGHTA and CDR2 is FQGNSA in the germline V gene. V lost 1 base and J 4 bases, leaving 13 bases between the germline ends. In nucleotides, the CDR3 is TGTGCCAGCAGCTTAGAGTTGGGGGGACGCTATGGCTACACCTTC. This gives the protein CASSLELGGRYGYTF.

This CDR3 reads CASSLGPNEKLFF. The DNA for the CDR3 is TGTGCCAGCAGCTTGGGACCGAATGAAAAACTGTTTTTT. This rearrangement joins TRBV5-5 to TRBJ1-4; D uncertain. The CDR3 length is 13 residues. The V gene's germline CDR1 is SGHKS and CDR2 YYEKEE (reference sequence). Trimming shortened V by 0 bases and J by 5 bases, and 5 bases separated the two germline ends.

Worth noting for this clonotype: A read error may explain this, as a much larger clone is one base away. The V and J genes are TRBV20-1 and TRBJ1-5; D is unresolved. Trimming pared 0 bases from V and 5 bases from J, leaving 17 bases between. The germline V gene encodes CDR1 DFQATT and CDR2 SNEGSKA (reference sequence). The CDR3 is 16 amino acids. Here the CDR3 DNA reads TGCAGTGCTAGAGAAGCAGTACCTATCCCCCATCAGCCCCAGCATTTT. This codes for CSAREAVPIPHQPQHF.

The chain combines TRBV12-3 or TRBV12-4 with TRBJ1-6; 7 nucleotides agree with TRBD1. V lost 5 bases to trimming and J lost 10 bases; unmatched junction nucleotides: 8. CDR3 length: 14 amino acids. The CDR3 DNA follows: TGTGCCAGCAGTGCTGACATCAGGGGGTCACCCCTCCACTTT. The encoded protein is CASSADIRGSPLHF.

This clonotype has more than one count but fewer than ten. The V and J genes are TRBV6-1 and TRBJ2-3; 7 bases map to TRBD1. Germline V CDR1 and CDR2: MNHNS, SASEGT. The CDR3 is 15 amino acids. The junction had 8 bases not matched to a gene; V was cut back by 6 bases and J by 2 bases. The CDR3 loop reads CASRTGTVVTDTQYF. The CDR3 DNA follows: TGTGCCAGCAGGACCGGGACAGTAGTCACAGATACGCAGTATTTT.

By frequency in the sample, this clonotype is medium-sized. This chain connects TRBV12-3 or TRBV12-4 to TRBJ1-5, with D perhaps TRBD1 (6 bases). The CDR3 runs 15 residues. V dropped 6 bases and J dropped 7 bases, with 19 bases sitting between them. CDR3 region: CASSKTGIGPQPQHF. CDR3 in DNA: TGTGCCAGCAGCAAAACAGGGATAGGCCCCCAGCCCCAGCATTTT.

This clonotype was detected a few times. This chain connects TRBV20-1 to TRBJ2-1; tentative D call: TRBD1 (6 bases). The germline V gene encodes CDR1 DFQATT and CDR2 SNEGSKA (reference sequence). The CDR3 spans 17 residues. V was clipped by 0 bases and J by 5 bases, with 20 bases between them. The CDR3 sequence is CSAREMGAGTPNNEQFF. CDR3 DNA sequence: TGCAGTGCTAGAGAGATGGGGGCCGGGACACCCAACAATGAGCAGTTCTTC.

The chain links TRBV25-1 to TRBJ2-7; 9 positions match TRBD2. Germline assignment: CDR1 MGHDK and CDR2 SYGVNS. The CDR3 extends over 14 amino acids. The V segment lost 8 bases and the J segment 4 bases; nucleotides outside the gene matches: 9. The CDR3 protein is CASGRSSGNYEQYF. The CDR3 nucleotides read TGTGCCAGCGGCCGCTCTAGCGGGAATTACGAGCAGTACTTC.

This rearrangement joins TRBV5-4 to TRBJ1-1, with D possibly being TRBD1 (5 bases). CDR3 length: 15 amino acids. V lost 4 bases and J 1 base, leaving 14 bases between the germline ends. From germline, CDR1 is SGHNT and CDR2 YYREEE (reference sequence). CDR3 protein: CASSIQQVGNTEAFF. DNA of the CDR3: TGTGCCAGCAGCATTCAACAGGTAGGGAACACTGAAGCTTTCTTT.

This chain connects TRBV3-1 to TRBJ1-5, with no clear D. Trimming took 1 base from V and 11 from J, leaving 9 bases between them. This CDR3 contains 12 residues. Germline V lookup: CDR1 LGHDT, CDR2 YNNKEL (reference sequence). The CDR3 loop reads CASSQGFESQHF. CDR3 bases: TGTGCCAGCAGCCAAGGTTTTGAGTCCCAGCATTTT.

V gene TRBV25-1 combines with J gene TRBJ2-1; tentatively, D is TRBD1 (6 bases). CDR3 length: 13 residues. V gave up 8 bases and J gave up 5 bases, with 13 bases separating them. CDR1 is MGHDK and CDR2 is SYGVNS in the germline V gene. CDR3 sequence (DNA): TGTGCCAGCCGCCGGGACAAAAACAATGAGCAGTTCTTC. Its protein is CASRRDKNNEQFF.

The chain employs TRBV6-1 and TRBJ1-1; no reliable D call. The germline gives CDR1 MNHNS, CDR2 SASEGT. The CDR3 totals 10 residues. The CDR3 bases are TGTCTTGTAGGTGACACTGAAGCTTTCTTT. Amino acids: CLVGDTEAFF.

This clonotype rates as medium-sized. This sequence joins TRBV24-1 and TRBJ1-5; D unclear. Deletions cut 3 bases from V and 0 bases from J, with 14 bases between. CDR1 KGHDR and CDR2 SFDVKD come from the germline V gene. The CDR3 runs to 17 residues. The CDR3: CATSDSSLWYSNQPQHF. The CDR3 coding sequence is TGTGCCACCAGTGATAGCTCCCTGTGGTATAGCAATCAGCCCCAGCATTTT.

This clonotype appeared once. This sequence joins TRBV5-4 and TRBJ2-4, with D tentatively TRBD1 or TRBD2 (5 bases each). Germline assignment: CDR1 SGHNT and CDR2 YYREEE (reference sequence). This CDR3 is built from 17 residues. V was shortened by 4 bases and J by 8 bases, with 25 bases between the two germline ends. In nucleotides, the CDR3 is TGTGCCAGCAGCCCGAGCCGGGGCAGCTCGACGGGATACATTCAGTACTTC. It yields the protein CASSPSRGSSTGYIQYF.